This T cell receptor beta chain stems from a study of T cells after yellow fever vaccination. The CDR3 has 16 amino acids. Germline CDR1 and CDR2: SGHDT and YYEEEE. J lost 0 bases, V lost 5 bases, and 8 bases had no gene match. TCRdb used MiXCR to reprocess the 5' RACE reads, holding one entry per CDR3 protein. The sample gives roughly 63,000 distinct CDR3 sequences, about 7% of which show up once; about 38% is in the top ten. This clonotype was found many times. The sequence was obtained from a man aged 30-40 years who received the YFV17D yellow fever vaccine. Source: CD8+ T cells sorted from PBMCs, taken 15 days after the yellow fever booster vaccination. This chain links TRBV5-6 with TRBJ2-4; TRBD1 aligns across 7 bases. In DNA form, the CDR3 reads TGTGCCAGCAGTCATGGGACAGACATAGCCAAAAACATTCAGTACTTC. Translating it yields CASSHGTDIAKNIQYF.